Listed below are T cell receptor beta chains from one sample, sequenced in a study of blood T cell repertoires in COVID-19. Sequencing used immunoSEQ multiplex PCR; TCRdb keeps in-frame clones, though not all of them. There are around 300,000 clones in the sample; 85% occur only once, and about 2.7% lies in the top ten. Sequencing was carried out using PBMCs or T cells enriched from blood (not recorded which). All receptors derive from a woman in her 50s who had recovered from COVID-19. CDR3s include the opening cysteine and the closing phenylalanine or tryptophan. D genes are given only for firm matches. Part of the rows lack a size; the others show once, few, many or a class for expanded clones.

TRBJ1-5 | . | TRBV6-6 | . | CASRFYSNQPQHF | TGTGCCAGCCGATTCTATAGCAATCAGCCCCAGCATTTT
TRBJ1-5 | TRBD1 | TRBV27 | once | CASSSRQGLGNQPQHF | TGTGCCAGCAGTTCGAGACAGGGGTTGGGCAATCAGCCCCAGCATTTT
TRBJ1-3 | . | TRBV5-8 | . | CASSLWDTGNTIYF | TGTGCCAGCAGCTTGTGGGACACTGGAAACACCATATATTTT
TRBJ2-7 | . | TRBV6-1 | . | CASSEWNRVTYEQYF | TGTGCCAGCAGTGAATGGAACAGGGTCACCTACGAGCAGTACTTC
TRBJ1-4 | TRBD1 | TRBV28 | . | CASSFGTGVDEKLFF | TGTGCCAGCAGTTTCGGGACAGGGGTTGATGAAAAACTGTTTTTT
TRBJ2-7 | . | TRBV9 | . | CASSVAVGRTYDEQYF | TGTGCCAGCAGCGTAGCCGTGGGCAGAACCTATGACGAGCAGTACTTC
TRBJ1-4 | . | TRBV7-9 | . | CASSLGHFNEKLFF | TGTGCCAGCAGCTTAGGACACTTTAATGAAAAACTGTTTTTT
TRBJ2-7 | . | TRBV7-9 | . | CASSSFRTAEPYEQYF | TGTGCCAGCAGCTCATTTCGCACAGCGGAACCCTACGAGCAGTACTTC
TRBJ1-4 | TRBD1 | TRBV19 | . | CASRPQGAGEKLFF | TGTGCCAGTAGACCACAGGGGGCTGGAGAAAAACTGTTTTTT
TRBJ2-3 | TRBD1 | TRBV4-3 | once | CASSSQGYTQYF | TGCGCCAGCAGCTCACAGGGGTATACGCAGTATTTT
TRBJ2-3 | TRBD1 | TRBV19 | few | CASSIDIRGLTDTQYF | TGTGCCAGTAGTATAGATATCAGGGGGCTAACAGATACGCAGTATTTT
TRBJ2-3 | TRBD2 | TRBV19 | . | CASSITSGSTDTQYF | TGTGCCAGTAGTATAACTAGCGGGAGTACAGATACGCAGTATTTT
TRBJ1-5 | . | TRBV30 | . | CAWSPLAGNQPQHF | TGTGCCTGGAGCCCCCTCGCAGGCAATCAGCCCCAGCATTTT
TRBJ1-1 | . | TRBV19 | . | CASSIIGIGGPTEAFF | TGTGCCAGTAGTATAATAGGAATCGGAGGGCCCACTGAAGCTTTCTTT
TRBJ1-2 | . | TRBV2 | . | CASSEAGRYGYTF | TGTGCCAGCAGTGAGGCAGGGCGCTATGGCTACACCTTC
TRBJ2-3 | . | TRBV5-1 | . | CASSWARHTDTQYF | TGCGCCAGCAGCTGGGCCAGGCACACAGATACGCAGTATTTT
TRBJ2-1 | . | TRBV3-1/TRBV3-2 | . | CASSLFRDIQGNEQFF | TGTGCCAGCAGCCTTTTCCGGGACATCCAAGGCAATGAGCAGTTCTTC
TRBJ1-1 | . | TRBV19 | . | CASSPTDTEAFF | TGTGCCAGTAGTCCGACAGACACTGAAGCTTTCTTT
TRBJ2-3 | . | TRBV19 | once | CASSILAGRDTQYF | TGTGCCAGTAGTATTCTGGCGGGGAGAGATACGCAGTATTTT
TRBJ1-1 | TRBD1 | TRBV5-8 | . | CASSPWTGEAEAFF | TGTGCCAGCAGCCCCTGGACAGGCGAGGCTGAAGCTTTCTTT
TRBJ2-1 | . | TRBV5-1 | . | CASSLGEKAEQFF | TGCGCCAGCTCCCTAGGTGAGAAGGCTGAGCAGTTCTTC
TRBJ2-7 | . | TRBV6-2/TRBV6-3 | . | CASSYTTDREQYF | TGTGCCAGCAGTTACACCACCGACAGGGAGCAGTACTTC
TRBJ1-1 | TRBD1 | TRBV7-2 | . | CASSPQGGLRNTEAFF | TGTGCCAGCAGCCCACAGGGGGGTTTGAGGAACACTGAAGCTTTCTTT
TRBJ1-1 | TRBD1 | TRBV2 | . | CAGQGQGGPNTEAFF | TGTGCCGGCCAAGGACAGGGGGGACCTAACACTGAAGCTTTCTTT
TRBJ1-3 | . | TRBV30 | few | CAWSGPGKSTGNTIYF | TGTGCCTGGAGTGGGCCAGGGAAGTCTACTGGAAACACCATATATTTT
TRBJ1-4 | TRBD1 | TRBV7-8 | . | CASSSGTGLMRTNEKLFF | TGTGCCAGCAGCTCGGGGACAGGGCTAATGAGGACTAATGAAAAACTGTTTTTT
TRBJ1-3 | . | TRBV30 | once | CAWSPDSSSGNTIYF | TGTGCCTGGAGCCCGGACAGTAGCTCTGGAAACACCATATATTTT
TRBJ1-5 | . | TRBV5-4 | few | CASSEGDQPQHF | TGTGCCAGCAGCGAGGGGGACCAGCCCCAGCATTTT
TRBJ1-5 | . | TRBV7-2 | . | CASSSPLGQGGKPQHF | TGTGCCAGCAGCTCCCCGTTGGGTCAGGGTGGTAAGCCCCAGCATTTT
TRBJ2-1 | . | TRBV3-1/TRBV3-2 | . | CASSQDWQGRSEQFF | TGTGCCAGCAGCCAAGATTGGCAGGGTCGGAGTGAGCAGTTCTTC
TRBJ1-5 | TRBD1 | TRBV5-6 | . | CASSLGRTGESPQHF | TGTGCCAGCAGCTTGGGTAGGACAGGGGAATCGCCCCAGCATTTT
TRBJ2-7 | TRBD1 | TRBV2 | . | CASRGQGVSYEQYF | TGTGCCAGCAGAGGACAGGGGGTTTCCTACGAGCAGTACTTC
TRBJ1-3 | . | TRBV19 | . | CASSIPGGRGNTIYF | TGTGCCAGTAGTATCCCCGGAGGACGTGGAAACACCATATATTTT
TRBJ2-5 | TRBD1 | TRBV29-1 | . | CSGGDRGTSETQYF | TGCAGTGGGGGGGACAGGGGCACGTCGGAGACCCAGTACTTC
TRBJ2-1 | . | TRBV19 | once | CASNMWEDNEQFF | TGTGCCAGTAACATGTGGGAGGACAATGAGCAGTTCTTC
TRBJ2-1 | TRBD1 | TRBV12-5 | . | CASGQGQPQNNNEQFF | TGTGCTAGTGGCCAGGGACAGCCTCAAAATAACAATGAGCAGTTCTTC
TRBJ1-1 | . | TRBV2 | few | CASSESGGLTEAFF | TGTGCCAGCAGTGAATCGGGGGGTTTAACTGAAGCTTTCTTT
TRBJ1-5 | . | TRBV30 | . | CAWSVPGEPPQHF | TGTGCCTGGAGTGTGCCAGGGGAACCGCCCCAGCATTTT
TRBJ2-7 | . | TRBV7-2 | . | CASSSRQGLTYEQYF | TGTGCCAGCAGCTCCCGACAGGGACTCACCTACGAGCAGTACTTC
TRBJ2-6 | . | TRBV4-1 | . | CASSQDTGIPLSGANVLTF | TGCGCCAGCAGCCAAGATACAGGGATCCCTCTCTCTGGGGCCAACGTCCTGACTTTC
TRBJ2-7 | TRBD2 | TRBV3-1/TRBV3-2 | . | CASSQVSGGYEQYF | TGTGCCAGCAGCCAAGTTAGCGGGGGCTACGAGCAGTACTTC
TRBJ1-5 | TRBD1 | TRBV19 | . | CASSIFGRQGGARNQPQHF | TGTGCCAGTAGTATATTTGGGCGACAGGGTGGGGCTCGGAATCAGCCCCAGCATTTT
TRBJ1-2 | . | TRBV30 | . | CAWRRAGYGYTF | TGTGCCTGGAGAAGAGCGGGCTATGGCTACACCTTC
TRBJ2-2 | TRBD1 | TRBV2 | . | CASKRDRGYTGELFF | TGTGCCAGCAAACGGGACAGGGGATACACCGGGGAGCTGTTTTTT
TRBJ2-5 | . | TRBV7-9 | . | CASSLRAGREETQYF | TGTGCCAGCAGCTTAAGGGCGGGGCGGGAAGAGACCCAGTACTTC
TRBJ1-3 | . | TRBV7-9 | . | CASSEGFSGNTIYF | TGTGCCAGCAGTGAGGGATTCTCTGGAAACACCATATATTTT
TRBJ2-4 | TRBD2 | TRBV19 | . | CASSMRTRIKNIQYF | TGTGCCAGTAGTATGCGGACTAGGATAAAAAACATTCAGTACTTC
TRBJ1-4 | TRBD1 | TRBV30 | . | CAWSDPGQGRKKLFF | TGTGCCTGGAGTGACCCGGGACAGGGAAGGAAAAAACTGTTTTTT
TRBJ2-1 | TRBD2 | TRBV19 | . | CASTPQGLAGVYNEQFF | TGTGCCAGTACCCCTCAAGGGCTAGCGGGAGTCTACAATGAGCAGTTCTTC
TRBJ1-1 | . | TRBV7-8 | few | CASSLMSRVGLIDTEAFF | TGTGCCAGCAGCTTAATGTCTCGGGTTGGTTTGATCGACACTGAAGCTTTCTTT
TRBJ1-2 | . | TRBV29-1 | . | CSVEGGHRYGYTF | TGCAGCGTTGAGGGAGGACACCGCTATGGCTACACCTTC
TRBJ2-5 | . | TRBV19 | few | CASSIEEGIQETQYF | TGTGCCAGTAGTATCGAGGAGGGGATCCAAGAGACCCAGTACTTC
TRBJ2-1 | . | TRBV7-9 | . | CASSLVGRVGNEQFF | TGTGCCAGCAGCTTAGTCGGCAGGGTGGGTAATGAGCAGTTCTTC
TRBJ1-2 | . | TRBV11-2 | . | CASSPLRGRANYGYTF | TGTGCCAGCAGCCCCCTAAGGGGGAGAGCTAACTATGGCTACACCTTC
TRBJ2-1 | TRBD2 | TRBV29-1 | . | CSVKTRIAGGPHEQFF | TGCAGCGTCAAGACCCGAATAGCGGGAGGGCCACATGAGCAGTTCTTC
TRBJ2-5 | TRBD1 | TRBV24-1 | . | CATSDFSGQGQETQYF | TGTGCCACCAGTGATTTTTCGGGACAGGGCCAAGAGACCCAGTACTTC
TRBJ1-5 | . | TRBV15 | once | CATSPQYRSNQPQHF | TGTGCCACCAGCCCCCAATACAGAAGCAATCAGCCCCAGCATTTT
TRBJ2-2 | TRBD2 | TRBV10-3 | . | CAIGGDLGNTGELFF | TGTGCCATCGGGGGGGATTTGGGAAACACCGGGGAGCTGTTTTTT